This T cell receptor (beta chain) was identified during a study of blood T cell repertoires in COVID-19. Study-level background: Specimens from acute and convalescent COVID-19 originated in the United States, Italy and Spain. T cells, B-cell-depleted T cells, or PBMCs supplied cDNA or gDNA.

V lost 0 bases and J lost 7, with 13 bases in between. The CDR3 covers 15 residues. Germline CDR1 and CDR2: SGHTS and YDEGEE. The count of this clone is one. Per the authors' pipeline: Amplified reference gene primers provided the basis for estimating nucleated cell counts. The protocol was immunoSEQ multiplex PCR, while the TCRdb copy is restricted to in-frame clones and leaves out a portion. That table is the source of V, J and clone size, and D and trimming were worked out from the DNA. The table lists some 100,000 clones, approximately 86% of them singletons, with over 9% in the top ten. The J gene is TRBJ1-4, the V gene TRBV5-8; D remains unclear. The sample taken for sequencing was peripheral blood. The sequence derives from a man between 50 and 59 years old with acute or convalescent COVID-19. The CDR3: CASSLGTGMGEKLFF. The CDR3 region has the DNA TGTGCCAGCAGCTTGGGCACGGGAATGGGTGAAAAACTGTTTTTT.